This paragraph covers one TCR beta chain sequence. Its matching antigen is unknown. Different DNA sequences within this sample yield the same CDR3. The CDR3 runs 12 residues. V lost 4 bases and J lost 5, with 7 bases in between. The germline V gene encodes CDR1 SGHNT and CDR2 YYREEE (reference sequence). This table comes from immunoSEQ multiplex PCR, and its TCRdb copy is limited to in-frame clones, with some not included. The sample holds approximately 150,000 clones; 90% to 95% are singletons and the top ten take roughly 1.3%. The data were obtained in a study of T cell responses to AZD1222 COVID-19 vaccine. Study-level results: Clonal diversity may have been underestimated, and the donors were mostly white British, with more females than males.

The origin of this receptor is an adult in good health. The chain recombines TRBV5-4 with TRBJ2-1, with D unresolved. Sequences were derived from peripheral blood, sampled on day 0 of AZD1222 vaccination. The CDR3: CASSLDNNEQFF. In DNA form, the CDR3 reads TGTGCCAGCAGCCTCGACAACAATGAGCAGTTCTTC.